This T cell receptor beta chain was observed in a study of cytomegalovirus exposure and HLA in healthy donors (dated 2017 in TCRdb). Describing the broader study: According to an earlier analysis of several hundred of the donors, 200 million or so T cells yielded approximately 120 million unique TCR beta sequences and 276 Gb of sequence data. About 300 gigabases of sequencing data and some 85 million unique TCR sequences were included in an early release covering around 650 HLA-typed donors. The genetic ancestry cluster associated with self-reported Caucasian donors included over 65% of the roughly 390 genotyped donors. The study aimed to test whether signatures of past pathogen exposure could be identified by cataloging public T cell receptors. The study used immunosequencing to profile the T cell repertoires of 666 subjects and linked those repertoires to cytomegalovirus serostatus. A separate validation cohort of roughly 130 different subjects was used in addition to the 666-subject first cohort. High-throughput TCR immunosequencing, statistical association of individual TCRs with disease status, and machine learning were combined to predict cytomegalovirus infection status. In a later analysis, previously published TCR beta repertoires from some 640 donors were re-analyzed and high-resolution HLA genotyping was added so that TCR occurrence patterns could be studied. Rather than using new phenotypic data, the later analysis identified candidate immune exposures from TCR beta sequences and from how often those sequences occurred across donors. An earlier analysis of 587 of the donors used high-throughput TCR beta sequencing to judge whether each TCR beta V gene segment behaved as functional or pseudogenic. Alongside the repertoire data, information on donor age, sex, ethnicity and CMV serostatus was compiled. A later genetic analysis used genome-wide SNP genotypes for about 60% of the roughly 700 donors, treating that subset as a discovery cohort. All discovery cohort repertoires had been generated on a single sequencing platform. Class I and class II HLA loci were covered by the typing at four-digit resolution. The number of donors typed differed by locus, with roughly 620-640 for A, B, C, DRB1 and DQB1, approximately 500 for DQA1, 606 for DPA1, and some 450 for DPB1. Because of strong linkage in the cohort, 4 to 6 DR-DQ haplotypes were treated as single units for association and clustering. On average, around 200,000 unique TCR beta nucleotide sequences were sequenced per donor among 398 genotyped donors of the cohort, with around 19% of those sequences being non-productive. On the study overall, not on this receptor specifically: In an earlier analysis of fewer than 700 of the donors, most TCR beta V segments appeared in productive rearrangements about 90% or about 30% of the time, broadly matching IMGT annotations. A later genetic analysis associated a missense DCLRE1C variant with V-gene and J-gene trimming of TCR beta chains, and an independent cohort replicated the association. According to a later analysis, most CMV-associated TCR beta chains appeared to be HLA-restricted, and the HLA associations seemed to be driven largely by CMV exposure. In a later analysis, HLA-associated TCR beta chains showed more clonal expansion and lower generation probabilities than non-associated chains that were equally common. Specific HLA alleles were associated with some 15,000 TCR beta sequences at a false discovery rate of 0.05 in a later analysis. When HLA alleles, especially DR and DQ, strongly co-occurred, TCR associations were difficult to assign to individual alleles. According to a later genetic analysis, donors in an Asian-associated ancestry cluster had fewer N-insertions in productive TCRs than the roughly 700-donor mean. CMV serostatus was the only immune exposure information available for the cohort. Because some donors lacked HLA typing at each locus, the association tests relied only on the typed subset. In a later analysis, the rate of TCR association differed among HLA loci, with DRB1 alleles having the most associated TCRs and HLA-C alleles having the fewest. The earlier analysis of around 600 of the donors excluded around 17 rarely observed V segments, including chromosome 9 orphons, because counts were too low. Correlated functional status among segregating V segments might be attributable to linkage disequilibrium, but an unknown experimental factor could not be ruled out. A further reported finding was that TCR beta sequences accurately predicted the HLA-A and HLA-B alleles for most subjects in the first cohort. The 87-base-pair reads could not distinguish some IMGT-functional V segments, including TRBV6-2 and TRBV6-3, so those segments were excluded. The authors suggested that the approach could potentially be extended to other disease states and immunological phenotypes. In a later analysis, several top co-occurrence clusters were reported to appear linked to parvovirus B19, influenza, CMV and Epstein-Barr virus. Sequencing depth was assumed to be roughly uniform across donors in the presence/absence analyses, though that assumption may not hold. Most TCR sequences were seen in very few donors, while some public TCRs were found in many individuals. The study gave a list of some 150 TCR beta chains associated with cytomegalovirus. In both the original and validation cohorts, the classifier was reported to diagnose cytomegalovirus status with high specificity and sensitivity. The cohort was sequenced for TCR beta chains only, and without alpha or paired-chain data the features that could be detected were limited. The sequencing pipeline was judged likely to have produced a cluster of highly shared sequence variants as a technical artifact. In vitro tests confirmed that a few of the cytomegalovirus-associated TCR beta chains recognize cytomegalovirus antigens.

With respect to this clone: It has no known antigen specificity. The sample holds no much larger clone one base away, and base qualities are not on file.

The library was generated by the immunoSEQ multiplex PCR assay. For the multiplex PCR, a mixture combining 60 forward primers for TCR Vbeta segments and 13 reverse primers for TCR Jbeta segments was used. A multiplex PCR assay on genomic DNA amplified the CDR3 region of rearranged TCR beta genes. The amplified TCR beta libraries were sequenced on the Illumina HiSeq System as 87-base-pair reads. The authors' analysis ran thus. A later analysis counted around 72 million unique TCR beta chains across the 670 or so repertoires, and 10 million to 12 million of these chains were shared by at least two donors. Raw reads were error-corrected and collapsed into unique sequences with a nearest-neighbor algorithm that merged closely related sequences to remove PCR and sequencing errors. To assign V, D and J gene segments, CDR3 sequences were aligned to IMGT reference sequences. For a sequence to be retained, at least a six-nucleotide match to both a V gene segment and a J gene segment was required. A rearrangement counted as productive if the CDR3 had no stop codons and remained in frame with V and J, and every other rearrangement counted as non-productive. Following IMGT convention, CDR3 was defined as the stretch from the second conserved V-encoded cysteine up to the conserved J-encoded phenylalanine. Sequences without an unambiguous match to a single V gene segment were excluded from the earlier analysis of over 500 of the donors. An earlier analysis of about 600 of the donors called V segments functional above 56.7% productive rearrangements and segregating when the between-donor standard deviation exceeded 5%. A statistical classification framework was built to diagnose cytomegalovirus status from the catalog of TCR beta chain sequences. V and J gene assignment, in a later analysis, came from comparing TCR nucleotide sequences with IMGT/GENE-DB human TR gene sequences. The TCRdist pipeline was used in a later analysis to assign CDR3 sequences and most-parsimonious VDJ recombination scenarios. In a later analysis, each TCR beta chain was defined by its CDR3 amino acid sequence together with its V-gene family, and reads lacking a unique V-gene family were excluded. In a later analysis, 450 to 600 highly shared, low-generation-probability nucleotide sequences were removed to address suspected cross-contamination and a sequencing artifact. In a later analysis, a clonal expansion index for each public chain was calculated from normalized within-repertoire ranks of inferred template counts. In a later analysis, generation probabilities were computed using a VDJ recombination model fitted to out-of-frame rearrangements, and the results were checked against IGoR. In a later analysis, TCR-TCR, TCR-HLA and TCR-CMV co-occurrence was scored with hypergeometric tests, and a repertoire-size bias correction was applied to TCR pairs. A later analysis estimated false discovery rates by permuting HLA or CMV assignments 20 times. A later analysis grouped co-occurring TCRs with DBSCAN, adding TCRdist sequence similarity when clustering within HLA-allele-positive subsets. Co-occurrence clustering excluded repertoires with fewer than 30,000 or more than 120,000 public chains, plus five with anomalous nucleotide sharing. The immuneACCESS repertoire file appears here via TCRdb, limited to in-frame rearrangements. These files lack a portion of the clones; in checked studies, under half of the deficit traces to unresolved V genes, and the cause of the others is not known. V, J and clone size are taken as reported in that table, and D and trimming were inferred from the DNA itself. This sample gives around 120,000 clones in total; less than 85% of them show up just once. The ten largest clones capture over 2% of the sample.

The CDR3 spans 14 residues, from the cysteine through the phenylalanine. Kept here is only the CDR3 DNA, which spans 42 bases and is read in frame from base 1. From V the trimming removes 10 bases and from J it removes 3 bases, while the gene matches leave 6 bases of the junction unaccounted for. CDR1 and CDR2 are drawn from the germline V gene (reference sequence): LNHDA, SQIVND. The cohort consisted of 666 healthy bone marrow donors. Cohort members were all nominally healthy when sampled, although unrecorded immune exposures were likely present. The donor was CMV seronegative and was included in the group of 352 seronegative cohort members. A peripheral blood sample was collected from each donor, and TCR beta sequencing was performed on peripheral blood mononuclear cells. The Qiagen DNeasy Blood Extraction Kit was used to extract genomic DNA from the blood cell samples.

This chain is built from TRBV19 and TRBJ2-1, and TRBD2 aligns with 10 junction nucleotides. The TCR sequence derives from a man aged 25 to 40 in good health and CMV-seronegative. The sequenced sample consisted of PBMCs. The sequenced DNA: TGTGCCACCAAGCGGACTAGCGGCTACAATGAGCAGTTCTTC. It translates as CATKRTSGYNEQFF.